Presented here are 13 T cell receptor beta chains from one specimen sequenced in a study of glioma-infiltrating T cells after dendritic cell vaccination. Sequencing used immunoSEQ multiplex PCR; TCRdb keeps in-frame clones, though not all of them. The sample records 45,000 to 60,000 clones, about 80% being singletons. Time point indicated: after dendritic cell vaccination, including at tumor progression/relapse. This sample comprised blood, obtained after dendritic cell vaccination. The origin of the receptors is a human donor with glioblastoma.

This sequence joins TRBV30 and TRBJ1-1, with TRBD1 as a possible D gene (6 bases). Germline V gene sequence: CDR1 GTSNPN, CDR2 SVGIG (reference sequence). The CDR3 runs to 13 residues. Trimming took 5 bases from V and 2 from J, leaving 12 bases between them. The CDR3 DNA reads TGTGCCTGGTTCGTGGGGGCTAACACTGAAGCTTTCTTT. Protein product: CAWFVGANTEAFF.

The genes are TRBV2 and TRBJ2-3; tentatively, D is TRBD2 (6 bases). The germline CDR1 and CDR2 sequences are SNHLY and FYNNEI. The V end lost 3 bases, the J end lost 6 bases, and 22 bases lay between the germline ends. The CDR3 extends over 17 amino acids. CDR3 sequence reads: CASSDTMLSGGSDTQYF. The CDR3 DNA sequence: TGTGCCAGCAGTGACACGATGCTAAGTGGGGGGTCGGATACGCAGTATTTT.

V gene TRBV19 combines with J gene TRBJ1-5; D is undetermined. The CDR3 length is 15 residues. The V end was cut by 0 bases, the J end by 0 bases, with 6 bases between. Per the germline V gene, CDR1 is LNHDA and CDR2 is SQIVND (reference sequence). Written as DNA, the CDR3 is TGTGCCAGTAGTATAGACAGGTCTAGCAATCAGCCCCAGCATTTT. This gives the protein CASSIDRSSNQPQHF.

J is TRBJ2-5 and V is TRBV4-1, with TRBD1 as a possible D gene (6 bases). This CDR3 spans 16 amino acids. V was clipped by 1 base and J by 1 base, with 13 bases between them. Germline assignment: CDR1 MGHRA and CDR2 YSYEKL. CDR3 residues: CASSQVVTGTQETQYF. The CDR3 DNA reads TGCGCCAGCAGCCAAGTCGTTACAGGGACCCAAGAGACCCAGTACTTC.

This chain connects TRBV10-3 to TRBJ2-7, with TRBD1 matching 10 bases. CDR3 size: 13 residues. Looked up from germline, CDR1 is ENHRY and CDR2 is SYGVKD. V shed 10 bases, J shed 6 bases, and the junction held 9 bases outside the gene matches. This CDR3 is CATTGTGEFEQYF. In DNA form, the CDR3 reads TGTGCCACCACCGGGACAGGGGAGTTCGAGCAGTACTTC.

The chain combines TRBV19 with TRBJ2-7, with 7 bases identical to TRBD1. J gave up 10 bases and V 5 bases, and 8 bases lay outside the gene matches. The CDR3 has 12 amino acids. CDR1 and CDR2 from the germline V gene are LNHDA and SQIVND (reference sequence). The CDR3 reads CASSPDREKQYF. Here the CDR3 DNA reads TGTGCCAGTAGTCCAGACAGGGAGAAACAGTACTTC.

J is TRBJ2-7 and V is TRBV30; 7 bases are shared with TRBD1. Trimming cost V 2 bases and J 6 bases; bases outside gene matches: 7. This CDR3 spans 13 amino acids. Germline lookup yields CDR1 GTSNPN and CDR2 SVGIG (reference sequence). The CDR3 nucleotides read TGTGCCTGGAGTAGCCAACAGGGGAGCGAGCAGTACTTC. It yields the protein CAWSSQQGSEQYF.

CDR3 coding DNA: TGTGCCAGTAGTATAGTAGGGGTCACTGAAGCTTTCTTT. This translates into CASSIVGVTEAFF. This sequence joins TRBV19 and TRBJ1-1, with D maybe TRBD1 (5 bases). Germline V gene sequence: CDR1 LNHDA, CDR2 SQIVND (reference sequence). There are 13 residues in the CDR3. The V end lost 1 base, the J end lost 4 bases, and 7 bases lay between the germline ends.

This sequence joins TRBV6-4 and TRBJ2-1; 13 bases map to TRBD2. Germline V gene lookup returns CDR1 MRHNA and CDR2 SNTAGT. V was pared by 5 bases and J by 8 bases, with 6 bases of the junction left unmatched. The CDR3 extends over 15 amino acids. The CDR3 protein is CASSPGLAGVHEQFF. The CDR3 DNA follows: TGTGCCAGCAGTCCAGGACTAGCGGGGGTACATGAGCAGTTCTTC.

This chain links TRBV5-1 with TRBJ2-5; D remains ambiguous. From germline, CDR1 is SGHRS and CDR2 YFSETQ. V lost 5 bases, J lost 5 bases, and 13 bases lay in between. CDR3 length: 13 amino acids. The CDR3 loop reads CASSSRRLETQYF. The CDR3 DNA sequence: TGCGCCAGCAGTAGTAGACGACTCGAGACCCAGTACTTC.

This chain links TRBV7-2 with TRBJ1-3, with D uncertain. Germline V gene lookup returns CDR1 SGHTA and CDR2 FQGNSA. Trimming stripped 4 bases from V and 4 bases from J, with 8 bases between. The CDR3 runs to 13 residues. CDR3 residues: CASSWRAGNTIYF. DNA of the CDR3: TGTGCCAGCAGCTGGCGGGCGGGAAACACCATATATTTT.

V gene TRBV5-6 combines with J gene TRBJ2-7; 7 bases align to TRBD1. The CDR3 contains 14 residues. The ends lost 2 bases at V and 4 bases at J; junction bases unmatched: 6. CDR1 SGHDT and CDR2 YYEEEE come from the germline V gene. The CDR3 bases are TGTGCCAGCAGCTTAGGACGGGACAGATACGAGCAGTACTTC. It is translated as CASSLGRDRYEQYF.

This clone showed up just a few times. The V gene is TRBV7-2, the J gene TRBJ1-5; weak D call: TRBD1 (5 bases). Germline V gives CDR1 SGHTA, CDR2 FQGNSA. V lost 1 base and J lost 12, with 7 bases in between. The CDR3 totals 11 residues. CDR3 protein: CASSLGGLQHF. The CDR3 bases are TGTGCCAGCAGCTTAGGGGGACTCCAGCATTTT.